The rows below give T cell receptor beta chains drawn from one sample of a study of blood T cell repertoires in COVID-19. The protocol was immunoSEQ multiplex PCR, while the TCRdb copy is restricted to in-frame clones and leaves out a portion. The table lists 300,000 to 400,000 clones, over 70% of them singletons. Specimen: peripheral blood. Every receptor here comes from a young man with active or convalescent COVID-19. The CDR3 runs from the conserved cysteine through the conserved F or W. A D gene is named only where the DNA matches it firmly. Only part of the rows carry a size: once, few, many, or a class if the clone is expanded.

J gene: TRBJ1-1
V gene: TRBV10-2
clone size: few
CDR3 length: 13
D gene: -
CDR3 DNA: TGCGCCAGCAGCGCGACAGCGAACACTGAAGCTTTCTTT
CDR3 protein: CASSATANTEAFF

J gene: TRBJ2-7
V gene: TRBV30
clone size: once
CDR3 length: 11
D gene: TRBD1
CDR3 DNA: TGTGCCTGGACAGGGACAGGCGAGCAGTACTTC
CDR3 protein: CAWTGTGEQYF

J gene: TRBJ1-2
V gene: TRBV9
clone size: -
CDR3 length: 14
D gene: -
CDR3 DNA: TGTGCCAGCAGCGTAGGCAGGTCTAACTATGGCTACACCTTC
CDR3 protein: CASSVGRSNYGYTF

J gene: TRBJ2-5
V gene: TRBV6-2/TRBV6-3
clone size: -
CDR3 length: 15
D gene: -
CDR3 DNA: TGTGCCAGCAGTGCCTTGACTAGGGTCGGCGAGACCCAGTACTTC
CDR3 protein: CASSALTRVGETQYF

J gene: TRBJ2-3
V gene: TRBV24-1
clone size: -
CDR3 length: 14
D gene: -
CDR3 DNA: TGTGCCACCAGTGATTCTCGGGGAGCAGATACGCAGTATTTT
CDR3 protein: CATSDSRGADTQYF

J gene: TRBJ2-7
V gene: TRBV7-3
clone size: -
CDR3 length: 14
D gene: TRBD1
CDR3 DNA: TGTGCCAGCAGCTTCGGGACAGGGGACAGCGAGCAGTACTTC
CDR3 protein: CASSFGTGDSEQYF

J gene: TRBJ2-1
V gene: TRBV13
clone size: -
CDR3 length: 16
D gene: TRBD2
CDR3 DNA: TGTGCCAGCAGCCGACTAGCGGACAGCTCCTACAATGAGCAGTTCTTC
CDR3 protein: CASSRLADSSYNEQFF

J gene: TRBJ1-1
V gene: TRBV29-1
clone size: -
CDR3 length: 13
D gene: -
CDR3 DNA: TGCAGCGTTGTGAGGCCGATGAACACTGAAGCTTTCTTT
CDR3 protein: CSVVRPMNTEAFF

J gene: TRBJ2-3
V gene: TRBV19
clone size: -
CDR3 length: 14
D gene: TRBD2
CDR3 DNA: TGTGCCAGTACCGGTAGCGGGGACACAGATACGCAGTATTTT
CDR3 protein: CASTGSGDTDTQYF

J gene: TRBJ2-7
V gene: TRBV6-6
clone size: -
CDR3 length: 14
D gene: TRBD2
CDR3 DNA: TGTGCCAGCAGTTACTCGGGGACTATCTACGAGCAGTACTTC
CDR3 protein: CASSYSGTIYEQYF

J gene: TRBJ2-7
V gene: TRBV7-3
clone size: -
CDR3 length: 19
D gene: TRBD2
CDR3 DNA: TGTGCCAGCAGCTTAAACGTGGCGGGACTAGCGGGGTCCTCCTACGAGCAGTACTTC
CDR3 protein: CASSLNVAGLAGSSYEQYF

J gene: TRBJ2-5
V gene: TRBV5-6
clone size: few
CDR3 length: 17
D gene: -
CDR3 DNA: TGTGCCAGCAGCTCGCCACTGGGCCTTATGTACCAAGAGACCCAGTACTTC
CDR3 protein: CASSSPLGLMYQETQYF

J gene: TRBJ2-2
V gene: TRBV20-1
clone size: few
CDR3 length: 18
D gene: TRBD2
CDR3 DNA: TGCAGTGCTAGTGGCTCTCGGACTAGCGGGAGGAGGGGCGGGGAGCTGTTTTTT
CDR3 protein: CSASGSRTSGRRGGELFF

J gene: TRBJ2-7
V gene: TRBV27
clone size: -
CDR3 length: 14
D gene: -
CDR3 DNA: TGTGCCAGCAGTTTTGGAACAGGGACCTACGAGCAGTACTTC
CDR3 protein: CASSFGTGTYEQYF

J gene: TRBJ2-3
V gene: TRBV6-1
clone size: -
CDR3 length: 17
D gene: TRBD2
CDR3 DNA: TGTGCCAGCAGTGATCCGACGAGCGGGGGGTACATGGATACGCAGTATTTT
CDR3 protein: CASSDPTSGGYMDTQYF

J gene: TRBJ2-2
V gene: TRBV27
clone size: -
CDR3 length: 14
D gene: -
CDR3 DNA: TGTGCCAGCAGTTCGTTCTCCCTCCCCGGGGAGCTGTTTTTT
CDR3 protein: CASSSFSLPGELFF

J gene: TRBJ2-1
V gene: TRBV7-9
clone size: -
CDR3 length: 13
D gene: -
CDR3 DNA: TGTGCCAGCAGCCTTAGTAGTCTCGATGAGCAGTTCTTC
CDR3 protein: CASSLSSLDEQFF

J gene: TRBJ1-2
V gene: TRBV27
clone size: many
CDR3 length: 15
D gene: -
CDR3 DNA: TGTGCCAGCAGTTGGGGAGGGGGGACGGTCTATGGCTACACCTTC
CDR3 protein: CASSWGGGTVYGYTF

J gene: TRBJ1-2
V gene: TRBV7-9
clone size: -
CDR3 length: 15
D gene: -
CDR3 DNA: TGTGCCAGCAGCTCGAGGGTCCAGGGGATCGGTGGCTACACCTTC
CDR3 protein: CASSSRVQGIGGYTF

J gene: TRBJ1-2
V gene: TRBV30
clone size: few
CDR3 length: 15
D gene: -
CDR3 DNA: TGTGCCTGGAGAAAGGTCCGTACAGCTAACTATGGCTACACCTTC
CDR3 protein: CAWRKVRTANYGYTF

J gene: TRBJ2-3
V gene: TRBV24-1
clone size: once
CDR3 length: 14
D gene: -
CDR3 DNA: TGTGCCACCAGTGATTCGGACAGCTCAGATACGCAGTATTTT
CDR3 protein: CATSDSDSSDTQYF